This T cell receptor (beta chain) was profiled in a study of vaccination effects on CD4 cells after COVID-19. Study-wide background: Post-vaccine specimens arrived a median 72 days past the second dose.

Sequenced by immunoSEQ multiplex PCR; TCRdb stores in-frame clones only, minus some. This sample has under 80,000 clones, with 60% to 75% found just once. The CDR3 contains 15 residues. Trimming stripped 8 bases from V and 1 base from J, with 16 bases between. Germline-derived CDR1 and CDR2 are MDHEN and SYDVKM. This clone was detected only once. The antigen remains unidentified. ViraFEST used viral peptide pools to expand antigen-specific CD4+ T cells before sequencing. Isolation of CD4+ T cells took place after about ten days of culture. BNT162b2 vaccine or mRNA-1273 vaccine was given to participants in two doses. Nucleocapsid antibodies were negative in the vaccine recipients, who had never had SARS-CoV-2 infection.

Sequenced material: CD4+ T cells from PBMCs cultured with HCoV-229E spike peptides, taken after COVID-19 vaccination. The sequence came from a human donor who received a COVID-19 vaccine. The chain links TRBV28 to TRBJ2-3; D may be TRBD1 or TRBD2 (5 bases each). The CDR3 region has the DNA TGTGCCAGCGGGGGAAGGGCCCGCCGCACAGATACGCAGTATTTT. Protein product: CASGGRARRTDTQYF.